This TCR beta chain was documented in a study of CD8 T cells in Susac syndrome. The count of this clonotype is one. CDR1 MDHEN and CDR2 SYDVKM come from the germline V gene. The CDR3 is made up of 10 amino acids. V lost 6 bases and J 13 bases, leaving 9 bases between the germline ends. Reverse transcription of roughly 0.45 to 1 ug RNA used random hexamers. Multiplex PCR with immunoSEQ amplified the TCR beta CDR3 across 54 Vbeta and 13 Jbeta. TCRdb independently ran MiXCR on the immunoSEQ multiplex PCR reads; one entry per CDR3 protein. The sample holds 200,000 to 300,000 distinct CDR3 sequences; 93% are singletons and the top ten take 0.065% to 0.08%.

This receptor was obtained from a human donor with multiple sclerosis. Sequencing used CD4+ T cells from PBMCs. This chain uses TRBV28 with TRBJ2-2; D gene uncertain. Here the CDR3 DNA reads TGTGCCAGCAGATTTTTGGTGCTGTTTTTT. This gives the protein CASRFLVLFF.